This T cell receptor (beta chain) was obtained from a study of blood T cell repertoires in COVID-19. On the study more broadly: Researchers got acute and convalescent COVID-19 samples from the United States, Italy and Spain.

The method was immunoSEQ multiplex PCR; TCRdb's version includes in-frame clones alone and lacks a portion of them. The sample shows roughly 150,000 clones, roughly nine tenths of them seen only once. The germline V and J ends were trimmed by 2 bases and 5 bases, with 13 bases remaining between them. The CDR3 totals 15 residues. Germline V gives CDR1 SGHDT, CDR2 YYEEEE. The receptor was derived from a woman in her 70s with acute or convalescent COVID-19. The chain has TRBV5-6 and TRBJ2-2; TRBD2 is a possible D gene (6 bases). Material for sequencing was peripheral blood. The CDR3 spells CASSFDGGYTGELFF. The CDR3 DNA sequence: TGTGCCAGCAGCTTCGACGGGGGTTATACCGGGGAGCTGTTTTTT.